The 29 T cell receptor beta chains below come from one sample, sequenced in a study of human T cells and chemical hapten exposure (dated by TCRdb to the early 2020s). The method was RACE. Data came from a NextSeq 500. In TCRdb, the public reads were trimmed at Q25 with fastp and aligned with MiXCR, with productive beta chains retained. Rows with one shared CDR3 protein collapse into an entry with the most common genes and DNA. The table for this sample lists about 34,000 distinct CDR3 sequences; 5.5% to 8% of them were counted only once. The ten largest clonotypes hold roughly 9.5% of the sample. In the paper's terms, the time point label means: patch test 1, 2 weeks after DPC sensitization. The treatment or condition label, as the study defines it: therapeutic diphenylcyclopropenone sensitization with weekly scalp DPC. Total RNA was extracted from unfractionated whole blood that had been collected in Tempus Blood RNA tubes.

The source material was whole blood, sampled in connection with sensitization to the hapten diphenylcyclopropenone (DPC). The receptor source for this set is a woman aged 30 to 39 with alopecia areata. Some clones in this sample may be carry-over from other donors' samples.

This clonotype was observed many times. This sequence joins TRBV7-2 and TRBJ2-3; 9 positions agree with TRBD2. Unmatched junction bases numbered 10, after V lost 11 bases and J lost 4 bases. The germline CDR1 and CDR2 sequences are SGHTA and FQGNSA. CDR3 length: 14 amino acids. CDR3 sequence (DNA): TGTGCCGCGGGGCTAGCGGGGTTTCCAGATACGCAGTATTTT. Translated: CAAGLAGFPDTQYF.

Many counts were recorded for this clonotype. CDR3 sequence reads: CASTLSGTGGGYEQYF. CDR3 DNA sequence: TGCGCCAGCACCCTCTCCGGGACAGGGGGCGGCTACGAGCAGTACTTC. This chain joins TRBV4-1 and TRBJ2-7; 12 bases line up with TRBD1. Germline loops: CDR1 MGHRA, CDR2 YSYEKL. The CDR3 runs 16 residues. V was pared by 7 bases and J by 3 bases, with 10 bases of the junction left unmatched.

In its sample, this clonotype was seen many times. The J gene is TRBJ2-3, the V gene TRBV6-6; D call uncertain. From germline, CDR1 is MNHNY and CDR2 SVGAGI (reference sequence). This CDR3 is built from 13 residues. Trimming took 10 bases from V and 0 from J, leaving 11 bases between them. In nucleotides, the CDR3 is TGTGCCATCGAGCGAGATAGCACAGATACGCAGTATTTT. Translated, it gives CAIERDSTDTQYF.

This clonotype was detected many times. The chain links TRBV4-2 to TRBJ1-1; D unresolved. The CDR3 extends over 15 amino acids. Looked up from germline, CDR1 is LGHNA and CDR2 is YNFKEQ. V was shortened by 0 bases and J by 0 bases, with 8 bases between the two germline ends. The CDR3 is CASSQDFGMNTEAFF. CDR3 DNA: TGTGCCAGCAGCCAAGATTTCGGAATGAACACTGAAGCTTTCTTT.

This chain uses TRBV10-3 with TRBJ2-4; 9 nucleotides line up with TRBD2. The CDR3 consists of 16 residues. Germline lookup yields CDR1 ENHRY and CDR2 SYGVKD. The trim removed 2 bases at V and 6 bases at J, leaving 8 bases unmatched. In DNA, the CDR3 is TGTGCCATCAGTGAGGGGACTAGCCCCAGTCGAAACATTCAGTACTTC. Amino acids: CAISEGTSPSRNIQYF.

This clonotype was recorded a few times. CDR3 DNA: TGTGCCAGCAGCGTAGCGGGTGGCTACACCTTC. It codes for CASSVAGGYTF. The rearrangement uses TRBV28 and TRBJ1-2; unclear D gene. V was clipped by 6 bases and J by 7 bases, with 9 bases between them. Per germline, CDR1 MDHEN and CDR2 SYDVKM. The CDR3 contains 11 residues.

V and J are TRBV6-5 and TRBJ2-3, with 9 bases identical to TRBD2. The CDR3 extends over 15 amino acids. Germline-derived CDR1 and CDR2 are MNHEY and SVGAGI. The V gene end was trimmed by 4 bases and the J gene end by 1 base; junction bases not matched to a gene: 3. CDR3 bases: TGTGCCAGCAGTTCTGCGGGGGGGGGCACAGATACGCAGTATTTT. Amino acids: CASSSAGGGTDTQYF.

This rearrangement joins TRBV28 to TRBJ2-1; no reliable D call. CDR1 MDHEN and CDR2 SYDVKM come from the germline V gene. This CDR3 contains 12 residues. Between the trimmed V and J ends, which lost 6 bases and 8 bases, there was a span of 11 bases. The CDR3 region is CASSFFKYEQFF. CDR3 nucleotides: TGTGCCAGCAGCTTTTTTAAATATGAGCAGTTCTTC.

This clonotype showed up just a few times. V usage is TRBV20-1 and J usage is TRBJ1-1, with no clear D. Trimming removed 3 bases from V and 2 bases from J, with 7 bases in between. There are 12 residues in the CDR3. CDR1 is DFQATT, CDR2 SNEGSKA, per germline (reference sequence). CDR3 region: CSARPYNTEAFF. The CDR3 DNA sequence: TGCAGTGCTAGGCCCTATAACACTGAAGCTTTCTTT.

This clonotype appeared a few times. The chain combines TRBV28 with TRBJ2-3; 7 bases match TRBD1. The CDR3 has 16 amino acids. In germline, CDR1 is MDHEN, CDR2 SYDVKM. V shed 2 bases and J 6 bases; nucleotides not matched to a gene: 11. The CDR3 loop is CASSLRAGGNMDTQYF. In DNA, the CDR3 is TGTGCCAGCAGTTTAAGGGCAGGGGGTAATATGGATACGCAGTATTTT.

This clonotype was counted many times. The rearrangement links TRBV18 to TRBJ1-6; D is possibly TRBD1 (5 bases). CDR3 length: 13 residues. The V end lost 2 bases, the J end lost 9 bases, and 8 bases lay between the germline ends. Per the germline V gene, CDR1 is KGHSH and CDR2 is LQKENI. CDR3 sequence (DNA): TGTGCCAGCTCACCATCGCAGGGTTCACCCCTCCACTTT. This encodes CASSPSQGSPLHF.

Ten or more counts support this clonotype. V and J are TRBV5-1 and TRBJ2-3; no clear D. This CDR3 is built from 15 residues. The V end lost 0 bases, the J end lost 1 base, and 9 bases lay between the germline ends. Germline loops: CDR1 SGHRS, CDR2 YFSETQ. The CDR3 is CASSLEYPGTDTQYF. The CDR3 bases are TGCGCCAGCAGCTTGGAGTATCCTGGCACAGATACGCAGTATTTT. Filled out from reference TRBV5-1 and TRBJ2-3, the complete variable domain reads KAGVTQTPRYLIKTRGQQVTLSCSPISGHRSVSWYQQTPGQGLQFLFEYFSETQRNKGNFPGRFSGRQFSNSRSEMNVSTLELGDSALYLCASSLEYPGTDTQYFGPGTRLTVL.

V gene TRBV6-2 or TRBV6-3 combines with J gene TRBJ2-1; D gene unclear. Germline values: CDR1 MNHEY, CDR2 SVGEGT. Trimming shortened V by 2 bases and J by 7 bases, and 12 bases separated the two germline ends. CDR3 length equals 14 residues. The CDR3 DNA sequence: TGTGCCAGCAGTTACGCCCACAGACCTAATGAGCAGTTCTTC. Translating it yields CASSYAHRPNEQFF.

In its sample, this clonotype was seen many times. The chain has TRBV28 and TRBJ2-7; no firm D call. V lost 3 bases and J 3 bases, leaving 12 bases between the germline ends. The CDR3 is 14 residues long. The germline CDR1 and CDR2 sequences are MDHEN and SYDVKM. CDR3 loop: CASSLRSPDYEQYF. The CDR3 DNA reads as TGTGCCAGCAGTTTGAGGTCTCCGGACTACGAGCAGTACTTC.

This clonotype was observed a few times. The chain is built from TRBV3-1 and TRBJ1-4; D ambiguous. Trimming cost V 0 bases and J 4 bases, with 12 bases left between them. Germline V CDR1 and CDR2: LGHDT, YNNKEL (reference sequence). CDR3 length equals 16 residues. As DNA, the CDR3 is TGTGCCAGCAGCCAAGAAAGTCGGAATAATAATGAAAAACTGTTTTTT. Encoded protein: CASSQESRNNNEKLFF.

V and J are TRBV28 and TRBJ2-7; D unresolved. Trimming took 5 bases from V and 3 from J, leaving 8 bases between them. CDR1 MDHEN and CDR2 SYDVKM come from the germline V gene. This CDR3 is 12 amino acids long. CDR3 coding DNA: TGTGCCAGCAGTCGTTGGGGCTACGAGCAGTACTTC. Translation: CASSRWGYEQYF.

There are a few counts of this clonotype. The chain combines TRBV25-1 with TRBJ2-3, with 13 bases lining up with TRBD2. Germline V gene sequence: CDR1 MGHDK, CDR2 SYGVNS. The junction had 14 bases not matched to a gene; V was cut back by 3 bases and J by 5 bases. The CDR3 is 19 amino acids. CDR3 sequence: CASSDGLAGAPLSGDTQYF. CDR3 bases: TGTGCCAGCAGTGACGGACTAGCGGGGGCCCCTTTGAGCGGAGATACGCAGTATTTT. Based on the CDR3 plus reference TRBV25-1 and TRBJ2-3, the full variable domain is EADIYQTPRYLVIGTGKKITLECSQTMGHDKMYWYQQDPGMELHLIHYSYGVNSTEKGDLSSESTVSRIRTEHFPLTLESARPSHTSQYLCASSDGLAGAPLSGDTQYFGPGTRLTVL.

The CDR3 DNA follows: TGTGCCAGCAGTTTATTCGGGACTACGAATTCACCCCTCCACTTT. Protein sequence: CASSLFGTTNSPLHF. The chain combines TRBV12-3 or TRBV12-4 with TRBJ1-6; tentative D call: TRBD1 (5 bases). The CDR3 has 15 amino acids. The V and J ends lost 2 bases and 7 bases respectively, with 12 bases between them.

The chain recombines TRBV4-3 with TRBJ1-1; TRBD1 aligns across 8 bases. The junction had 15 bases not matched to a gene; V was cut back by 0 bases and J by 3 bases. CDR3 length: 19 residues. Germline CDR1 LGHNA, CDR2 YSLEER. In DNA form, the CDR3 reads TGCGCCAGCAGCCAAGATCTATCTTACGGACAGGGTATGTACACTGAAGCTTTCTTT. Protein: CASSQDLSYGQGMYTEAFF.

V is TRBV4-1 and J is TRBJ2-2; D gene ambiguous. V lost 5 bases to trimming and J lost 7 bases, with 8 bases between them. CDR1 and CDR2 from the germline V gene are MGHRA and YSYEKL. The length of the CDR3 is 12 residues. The CDR3 coding sequence is TGCGCCAGCAGCGCCATACTCGGGGAGCTGTTTTTT. It translates to CASSAILGELFF.

This clonotype was counted many times. The rearrangement joins TRBV12-3 or TRBV12-4 to TRBJ2-5; D is possibly TRBD1 or TRBD2 (5 bases each). The CDR3 is made up of 15 amino acids. Trimming removed 8 bases from V and 1 base from J, with 17 bases in between. CDR3 protein: CASADEGQAQETQYF. The CDR3 nucleotides read TGTGCCAGCGCCGACGAGGGGCAGGCCCAAGAGACCCAGTACTTC.

This clonotype has a handful of counts. The chain joins TRBV25-1 to TRBJ1-5; TRBD1 might be the D (6 bases). This CDR3 spans 16 amino acids. The V gene lost 3 bases and the J gene lost 4 bases, with 16 bases spanning the gap. Germline lookup yields CDR1 MGHDK and CDR2 SYGVNS. In nucleotides, the CDR3 is TGTGCCAGCAGTGAGGGGGCAACGACGGTTAATCAGCCCCAGCATTTT. Translated, it gives CASSEGATTVNQPQHF.

This clonotype was found many times. The chain carries TRBV6-2 or TRBV6-3 and TRBJ1-5; the D is unclear. Trimming took off 1 base at V and 0 bases at J, with 7 bases between the two ends. Germline assignment: CDR1 MNHEY and CDR2 SVGEGT. The CDR3 totals 15 residues. The CDR3 reads CASSYLQNSNQPQHF. CDR3 DNA sequence: TGTGCCAGCAGTTACTTGCAGAATAGCAATCAGCCCCAGCATTTT.

This clonotype was detected many times. The rearrangement uses TRBV6-2 or TRBV6-3 and TRBJ1-5; 10 positions agree with TRBD1. Germline V gene sequence: CDR1 MNHEY, CDR2 SVGEGT. CDR3 length: 16 amino acids. Trimming at V came to 6 bases and at J to 2 bases, leaving 7 bases not matched to a gene. CDR3 coding DNA: TGTGCCAGCAGCCCGGCTGGGACAGGGGGCAATCAGCCCCAGCATTTT. Translation: CASSPAGTGGNQPQHF.

The table lists this clonotype with many counts. The rearrangement joins TRBV2 to TRBJ1-1, with 11 positions matching TRBD1. V lost 5 bases, J lost 7 bases, and 3 bases stayed unmatched. CDR3 length: 13 amino acids. Germline values: CDR1 SNHLY, CDR2 FYNNEI. The CDR3: CASSWDRGVEAFF. CDR3 nucleotide sequence: TGTGCCAGCAGTTGGGACAGGGGGGTTGAAGCTTTCTTT.

The rearrangement joins TRBV5-6 to TRBJ2-3; 8 nucleotides line up with TRBD2. The CDR3 consists of 16 residues. V lost 0 bases to trimming and J lost 0 bases; unmatched junction nucleotides: 3. Germline values: CDR1 SGHDT, CDR2 YYEEEE. The CDR3 is CASSLDSGVSTDTQYF. CDR3 in DNA: TGTGCCAGCAGCTTGGATAGCGGGGTTAGCACAGATACGCAGTATTTT.

This clonotype appeared many times. This chain connects TRBV29-1 to TRBJ2-1, with D perhaps TRBD2 (5 bases). V dropped 7 bases and J dropped 9 bases, with 16 bases sitting between them. This CDR3 comprises 12 residues. Germline V gene lookup returns CDR1 SQVTM and CDR2 ANQGSEA. CDR3 nucleotide sequence: TGCAGCGCTCAAGGGCTAGCCCCTGAGCAGTTCTTC. Its protein product is CSAQGLAPEQFF.

The V call is TRBV5-4, the J call TRBJ2-5; weak D call: TRBD1 (6 bases). Germline CDR1 reads SGHNT; CDR2 reads YYREEE (reference sequence). The CDR3 totals 13 residues. Trimming removed 3 bases from V and 1 base from J, with 7 bases in between. The CDR3, as DNA: TGTGCCAGCAGCTGGGACATCCAAGAGACCCAGTACTTC. It yields the protein CASSWDIQETQYF.

The rearrangement joins TRBV7-8 to TRBJ1-1; D possibly corresponds to TRBD1 (6 bases). Trimming took off 5 bases at V and 3 bases at J, with 13 bases between the two ends. The CDR3 has 14 residues. Germline loops: CDR1 SGHVS, CDR2 FQNEAQ. The CDR3 nucleotides read TGTGCCAGCAGCCCTATGACAGGTCACACTGAAGCTTTCTTT. Its translation: CASSPMTGHTEAFF.